This TCR beta chain was captured in a study of CD8+CD57+ T cells in acquired aplastic anemia. In the study overall: Isolated CD4+ and CD8+ cells, once sorted, yielded DNA averaging around 3.1 ug. Healthy-donor CD4+ cells averaged about 9.9 million reads. General observations from the study: Patients had around 30 CD8+ CDR3 sequences in common with controls (the shared set).

TCR beta VDJ and CDR3 profiling used genomic DNA as template. MiXCR, applied by TCRdb to the reads, yields one record per CDR3 protein. The sample records some 130,000 distinct CDR3 sequences, around 50% being singletons. Per germline, CDR1 SNHLY and CDR2 FYNNEI. This CDR3 has 15 amino acids. After removal of 7 bases from V and 4 bases from J, the junction contained 6 bases not matched to a gene. This clonotype was seen ten or more times. What it binds is unknown. The sequenced sample consisted of sorted CD4+, CD8+, or CD8+CD57+ T cells (not recorded which) from PBMCs. The gene calls are TRBV2 and TRBJ2-6, with TRBD2 matching 8 bases. The clonotype was recovered from a human donor in good health, serving as a control. The CDR3 protein is CASIAGRWGANVLTF. CDR3 coding DNA: TGTGCCAGCATAGCGGGACGGTGGGGGGCCAACGTCCTGACTTTC.